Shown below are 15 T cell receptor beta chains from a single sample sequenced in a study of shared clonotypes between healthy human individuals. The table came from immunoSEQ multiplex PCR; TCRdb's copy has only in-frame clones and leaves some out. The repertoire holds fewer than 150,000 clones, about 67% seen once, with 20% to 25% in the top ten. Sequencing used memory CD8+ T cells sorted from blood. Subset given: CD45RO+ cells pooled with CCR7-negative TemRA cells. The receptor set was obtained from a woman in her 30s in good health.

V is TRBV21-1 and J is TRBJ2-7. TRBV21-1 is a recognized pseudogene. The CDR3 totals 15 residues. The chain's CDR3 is CASSNRASSSYEQYF. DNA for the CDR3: TGTGCCAGCAGCAATAGGGCTTCAAGCTCCTACGAGCAGTACTTC.

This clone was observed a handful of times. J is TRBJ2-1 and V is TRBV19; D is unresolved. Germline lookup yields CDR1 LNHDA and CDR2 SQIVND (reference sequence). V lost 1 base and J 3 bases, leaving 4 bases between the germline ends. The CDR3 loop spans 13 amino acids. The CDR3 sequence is CASSIGDYNEQFF. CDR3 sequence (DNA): TGTGCCAGTAGTATAGGGGACTACAATGAGCAGTTCTTC.

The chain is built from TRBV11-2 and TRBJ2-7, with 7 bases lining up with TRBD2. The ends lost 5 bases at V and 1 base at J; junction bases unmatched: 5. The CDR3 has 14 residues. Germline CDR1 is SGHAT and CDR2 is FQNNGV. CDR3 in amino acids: CASSKQRDSYEQYF. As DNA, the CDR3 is TGTGCCAGCAGCAAACAGCGGGATTCCTACGAGCAGTACTTC.

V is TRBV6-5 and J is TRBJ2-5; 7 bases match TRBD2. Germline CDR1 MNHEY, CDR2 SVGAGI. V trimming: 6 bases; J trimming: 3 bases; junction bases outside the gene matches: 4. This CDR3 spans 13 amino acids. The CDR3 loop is CASRRTREETQYF. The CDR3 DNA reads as TGTGCCAGCAGGAGGACTAGGGAAGAGACCCAGTACTTC.

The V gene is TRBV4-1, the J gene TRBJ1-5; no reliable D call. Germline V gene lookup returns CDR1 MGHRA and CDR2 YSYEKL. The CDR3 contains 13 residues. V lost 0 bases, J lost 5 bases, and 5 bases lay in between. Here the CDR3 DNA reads TGCGCCAGCAGCCAAGACTCTTATCAGCCCCAGCATTTT. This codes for CASSQDSYQPQHF.

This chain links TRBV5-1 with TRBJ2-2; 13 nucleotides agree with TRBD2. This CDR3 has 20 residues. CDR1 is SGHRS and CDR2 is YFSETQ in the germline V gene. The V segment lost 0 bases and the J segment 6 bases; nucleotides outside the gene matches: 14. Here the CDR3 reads CASSLVPTSGRAFLSGELFF. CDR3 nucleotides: TGCGCCAGCAGCTTGGTGCCAACTAGCGGGAGGGCCTTTTTGTCCGGGGAGCTGTTTTTT.

The CDR3 protein is CASSFSGEGKAFF. CDR3 nucleotide sequence: TGTGCCAGCAGCTTCTCCGGGGAAGGAAAAGCTTTCTTT. J is TRBJ1-1 and V is TRBV7-2; no clear D gene. Trimming took off 3 bases at V and 9 bases at J, with 14 bases between the two ends. Germline assignment: CDR1 SGHTA and CDR2 FQGNSA. There are 13 residues in the CDR3.

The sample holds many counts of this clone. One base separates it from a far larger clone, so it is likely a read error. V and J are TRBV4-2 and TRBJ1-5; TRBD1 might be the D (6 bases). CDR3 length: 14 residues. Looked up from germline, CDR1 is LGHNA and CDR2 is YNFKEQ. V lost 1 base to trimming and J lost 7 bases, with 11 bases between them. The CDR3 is CASSQVADRQPQHF. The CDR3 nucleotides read TGTGCCAGCAGCCAAGTAGCGGACAGACAGCCCCAGCATTTT.

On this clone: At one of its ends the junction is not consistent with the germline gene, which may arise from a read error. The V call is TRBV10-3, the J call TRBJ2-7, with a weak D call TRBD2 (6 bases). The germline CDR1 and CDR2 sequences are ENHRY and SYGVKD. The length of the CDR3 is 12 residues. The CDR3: CATSRRGNEQYF. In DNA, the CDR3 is TGTGCCACCAGTAGGCGGGGAAACGAGCAGTACTTC.

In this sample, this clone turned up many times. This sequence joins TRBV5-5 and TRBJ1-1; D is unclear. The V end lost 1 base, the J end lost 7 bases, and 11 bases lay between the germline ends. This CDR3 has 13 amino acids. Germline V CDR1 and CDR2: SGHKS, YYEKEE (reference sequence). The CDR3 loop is CASSLLQDREAFF. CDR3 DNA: TGTGCCAGCAGCTTGTTGCAGGACCGTGAAGCTTTCTTT.

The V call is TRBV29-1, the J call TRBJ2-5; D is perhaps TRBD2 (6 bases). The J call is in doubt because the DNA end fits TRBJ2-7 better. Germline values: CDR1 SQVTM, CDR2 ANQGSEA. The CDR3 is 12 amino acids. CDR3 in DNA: TGCAGCGTTGTCCGCGGGACCTACGAGCAGTACTTC. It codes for CSVVRGTYEQYF.

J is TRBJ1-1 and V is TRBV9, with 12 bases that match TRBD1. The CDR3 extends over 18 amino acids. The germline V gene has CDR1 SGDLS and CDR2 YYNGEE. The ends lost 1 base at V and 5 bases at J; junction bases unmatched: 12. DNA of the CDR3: TGTGCCAGCAGCGTACACGCGCCGGGACAGGGGGCTAATACTGAAGCTTTCTTT. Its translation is CASSVHAPGQGANTEAFF.

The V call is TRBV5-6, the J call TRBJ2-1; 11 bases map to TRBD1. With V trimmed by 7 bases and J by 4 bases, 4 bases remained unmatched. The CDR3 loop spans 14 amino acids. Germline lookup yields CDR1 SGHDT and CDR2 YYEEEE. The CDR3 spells CASQDRGPYNEQFF. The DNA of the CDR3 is TGTGCCAGCCAGGACAGGGGGCCTTACAATGAGCAGTTCTTC.

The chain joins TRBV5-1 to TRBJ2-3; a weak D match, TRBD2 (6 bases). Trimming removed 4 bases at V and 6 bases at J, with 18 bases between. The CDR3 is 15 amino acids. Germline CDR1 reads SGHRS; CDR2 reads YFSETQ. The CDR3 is CASSTGAVVVDTQYF. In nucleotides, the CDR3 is TGCGCCAGCAGCACGGGAGCTGTAGTTGTTGATACGCAGTATTTT. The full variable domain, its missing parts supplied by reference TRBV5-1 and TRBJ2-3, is KAGVTQTPRYLIKTRGQQVTLSCSPISGHRSVSWYQQTPGQGLQFLFEYFSETQRNKGNFPGRFSGRQFSNSRSEMNVSTLELGDSALYLCASSTGAVVVDTQYFGPGTRLTVL.

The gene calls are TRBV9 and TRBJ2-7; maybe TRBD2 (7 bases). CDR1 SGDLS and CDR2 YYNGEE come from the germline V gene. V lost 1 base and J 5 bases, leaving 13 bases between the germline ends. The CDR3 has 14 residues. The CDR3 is CASSVRGGPHEQYF. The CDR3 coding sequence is TGTGCCAGCAGCGTAAGGGGGGGCCCCCACGAGCAGTACTTC.